This TCR beta chain was observed in a study of T cell responses to AZD1222 COVID-19 vaccine. General observations from the study: Clonal diversity was possibly underestimated, and the donors were mostly white British, with more females. With two AZD1222 doses given, Spike-specific TCR breadth and depth both rose.

Here immunoSEQ multiplex PCR was the method, and the copy in TCRdb shows in-frame clones only, minus some. The sample has over 100,000 clones, roughly 88% seen once. Details on this clone: As yet, its antigen is unknown.

The CDR3 totals 15 residues. With 0 bases clipped from V and 8 bases from J, the junction kept 6 bases outside the gene matches. The germline V gene encodes CDR1 SGHDT and CDR2 YYEEEE. This sequence originates from an adult in good health. The sequencing here drew on peripheral blood, taken on day 0 of MenACWY control vaccination. The V call is TRBV5-6, the J call TRBJ1-4; TRBD1 agrees at 8 bases. CDR3 protein: CASSLGQGAGEKLFF. The CDR3, as DNA: TGTGCCAGCAGCTTGGGGCAGGGGGCGGGAGAAAAACTGTTTTTT.